These T cell receptor beta chains were read from a single sample in a study of T cells after yellow fever vaccination. One entry per CDR3 protein, called by TCRdb with MiXCR from the 5' RACE reads. The sample includes about 510,000 distinct CDR3 sequences, 21% of them seen just once. The input for sequencing was PBMCs, taken approximately 22 days after the first yellow fever vaccination. The receptor source for this set is a man between 18 and 29 years old who received the YFV17D yellow fever vaccine. CDR3s include the opening cysteine and the closing phenylalanine or tryptophan. The D gene is left open where the match is weak.

D	J	V	CDR3
NA	TRBJ2-6	TRBV12-3/TRBV12-4	CASESKGGSGANVLTF
NA	TRBJ2-5	TRBV7-9	CASRRQGRETQYF
NA	TRBJ2-1	TRBV4-1	CASSQLVSSYNEQFF
TRBD1	TRBJ1-1	TRBV28	CASNDRVTEAFF
NA	TRBJ1-2	TRBV20-1	CSARGLGRSGYTF
NA	TRBJ2-4	TRBV6-2/TRBV6-3	CASQPGDRNIQYF
NA	TRBJ2-2	TRBV10-1	CAGQEIHTGELFF
NA	TRBJ1-4	TRBV12-3/TRBV12-4	CASSALGEYEKLFF
NA	TRBJ2-1	TRBV4-3	CASSQEAYNEQFF
NA	TRBJ2-2	TRBV12-3/TRBV12-4	CASSFLGPNTGELFF
NA	TRBJ1-5	TRBV5-5	CASSLYGSDNQPQHF
TRBD2	TRBJ2-7	TRBV7-2	CASSATSGYEQYF
NA	TRBJ2-3	TRBV10-3	CAIGRERKATDTQYF
NA	TRBJ2-7	TRBV18	CASSRESYEQYF
NA	TRBJ1-4	TRBV7-9	CASGRNEKLIF
TRBD1	TRBJ2-3	TRBV5-6	CASRRGTGSTDTQYF
TRBD1	TRBJ2-2	TRBV4-1	CASSQETGGTGELFF
TRBD1	TRBJ1-4	TRBV18	CASSHEQGLEEKLFF
NA	TRBJ1-5	TRBV15	CATSSRGINQPQHF
TRBD1	TRBJ2-3	TRBV6-1	CASRQGWSTDTQYF
NA	TRBJ1-2	TRBV6-2/TRBV6-3	CASSYSSSYGYTF
NA	TRBJ1-1	TRBV29-1	CSVEWTGNTEAFF
NA	TRBJ2-7	TRBV10-3	CAIWDGGYNEQYF
NA	TRBJ2-3	TRBV20-1	CSAQGLSTDTQYF
TRBD2	TRBJ2-1	TRBV11-1	CASSPGSGGAVHEQFF
TRBD1	TRBJ1-4	TRBV29-1	CSVGTGREEKLFF
TRBD1	TRBJ2-2	TRBV6-1	CASNYRGGDTGELFF
NA	TRBJ2-2	TRBV12-3/TRBV12-4	CASSFVRVGELFF